These 25 T cell receptor beta chains came from one sample sequenced in a study of T cell repertoires in cytomegalovirus infection. The antigens of these receptors remain unknown. Via MiXCR, TCRdb re-called the reads, giving one row per CDR3 protein. This sample has about 71,000 distinct CDR3 sequences, with 20% to 25% found just once. The material sequenced was CD8+ T cells from cultured PBMCs, taken from culture after CMV antigen stimulation. The origin of the receptors is a human donor in good health (CMV status not recorded). Some clones in this sample may be carry-over from other donors' samples.

This clonotype has only a few counts. An end of the junction differs from the germline gene, which may be a read error. This chain connects TRBV7-7 to TRBJ2-3; D is undetermined. In germline, CDR1 is SSHAT, CDR2 FNYEAQ (reference sequence). The CDR3 spans 17 residues. The CDR3 DNA follows: TGTGCTAGCAGCTCCCTCCTAACTTACGCTAGCACAGATACGCAGTATTTT. Translation: CASSSLLTYASTDTQYF.

The genes are TRBV19 and TRBJ1-1; D unresolved. Trimming removed 3 bases at V and 1 base at J, with 3 bases between. Germline loops: CDR1 LNHDA, CDR2 SQIVND (reference sequence). The CDR3 covers 12 residues. CDR3 DNA sequence: TGTGCCAGTAGTATCGGGAACACTGAAGCTTTCTTT. It yields the protein CASSIGNTEAFF.

At least ten counts were recorded for this clonotype. The rearrangement links TRBV4-1 to TRBJ1-1, with unresolved D. The CDR3 runs to 14 residues. The V gene's germline CDR1 is MGHRA and CDR2 YSYEKL. The germline V and J ends were trimmed by 1 base and 2 bases, with 8 bases remaining between them. Here the CDR3 reads CASSQAQTNTEAFF. CDR3 nucleotide sequence: TGCGCCAGCAGCCAAGCCCAGACCAACACTGAAGCTTTCTTT.

The gene calls are TRBV11-2 and TRBJ1-1, with D possibly TRBD1 on 6 matching bases. CDR1 and CDR2 (germline): SGHAT, FQNNGV. The V and J ends lost 5 bases and 1 base respectively, with 8 bases between them. The CDR3 consists of 13 residues. CDR3 protein: CASSLGQNTEAFF. The CDR3 region has the DNA TGTGCCAGCAGCCTGGGACAGAACACTGAAGCTTTCTTT.

This clonotype has just a few counts. The chain is built from TRBV19 and TRBJ1-5; no clear D gene. The CDR3 is made up of 15 amino acids. V shed 6 bases and J shed 4 bases, with 16 bases lying between them. Germline-derived CDR1 and CDR2 are LNHDA and SQIVND (reference sequence). The CDR3 region is CASSLFPVMNQPQHF. The CDR3 DNA is TGTGCCAGTAGCCTATTCCCTGTGATGAATCAGCCCCAGCATTTT.

This clonotype came up a few times. CDR3 loop: CASSLIFSDRTLGYTF. CDR3 DNA: TGTGCCAGCAGCTTAATATTCTCCGACAGGACCCTTGGCTACACCTTC. The rearrangement uses TRBV7-2 and TRBJ1-2, with a tentative D call TRBD1 (6 bases). With 2 bases removed from V and 7 bases from J, the gap between germline ends came to 20 bases. The CDR3 covers 16 residues. The germline gives CDR1 SGHTA, CDR2 FQGNSA.

In this sample, this clonotype turned up many times. The CDR3 reads CASSPQRGYQGYTF. CDR3 sequence (DNA): TGTGCCAGCAGCCCCCAACGCGGGTATCAGGGCTACACCTTC. The chain carries TRBV7-2 and TRBJ1-2; D remains unclear. Germline V CDR1 and CDR2: SGHTA, FQGNSA. This CDR3 is built from 14 residues. V lost 5 bases and J lost 8, with 18 bases in between.

This clonotype was seen a handful of times. The V and J genes are TRBV4-1 and TRBJ1-1; no firm D call. V dropped 2 bases and J dropped 1 base, with 2 bases sitting between them. The CDR3 has 12 residues. The germline V gene encodes CDR1 MGHRA and CDR2 YSYEKL. The CDR3 loop is CASSQTNTEAFF. The CDR3 DNA reads TGCGCCAGCAGCCAAACGAACACTGAAGCTTTCTTT.

J is TRBJ1-6 and V is TRBV14; D is undetermined. Germline loops: CDR1 SGHDN, CDR2 FVKESK. The CDR3 extends over 14 amino acids. The germline V and J ends were trimmed by 0 bases and 7 bases, with 7 bases remaining between them. CDR3 DNA sequence: TGTGCCAGCAGCCAAGAAGGCCGAAATTCACCCCTCCACTTT. This translates into CASSQEGRNSPLHF.

V gene TRBV6-2 or TRBV6-3 combines with J gene TRBJ2-4; D might be TRBD1 or TRBD2, each matching 5 bases. Germline CDR1 reads MNHEY; CDR2 reads SVGEGT. The CDR3 runs to 13 residues. V gave up 2 bases and J gave up 9 bases, with 11 bases separating them. CDR3 in amino acids: CASSYGPGSIQYF. The CDR3 DNA reads TGTGCCAGCAGTTACGGGCCAGGGAGCATTCAGTACTTC.

The chain couples TRBV7-2 to TRBJ1-2, with TRBD1 identical over 9 bases. V lost 5 bases to trimming and J lost 12 bases; unmatched junction nucleotides: 10. The CDR3 has 13 residues. Germline CDR1 SGHTA, CDR2 FQGNSA. The CDR3 DNA follows: TGTGCCAGCAGCCTACAGGGGGCCTTCTTGGACACCTTC. Translated: CASSLQGAFLDTF.

In this sample, this clonotype turned up a few times. This sequence joins TRBV6-6 and TRBJ1-5; no firm D call. The germline CDR1 and CDR2 sequences are MNHNY and SVGAGI (reference sequence). V lost 5 bases, J lost 0 bases, and 11 bases lay in between. CDR3 length equals 15 residues. Written as DNA, the CDR3 is TGTGCCAGCAGTGCGGAATCCTATAGCAATCAGCCCCAGCATTTT. This encodes CASSAESYSNQPQHF.

Only a few counts were recorded for this clonotype. The chain links TRBV5-4 to TRBJ1-2, with D perhaps TRBD1 (6 bases). The germline CDR1 and CDR2 sequences are SGHNT and YYREEE (reference sequence). The CDR3 is made up of 14 amino acids. V shed 1 base and J shed 8 bases, with 15 bases lying between them. The CDR3 region is CASSLRQDLGGYTF. The CDR3 nucleotides read TGTGCCAGCAGCTTGAGACAGGACCTCGGGGGCTACACCTTC.

CDR3 loop: CASSLWGLESNEQFF. The CDR3, as DNA: TGTGCCAGCAGCTTGTGGGGTCTAGAGAGCAATGAGCAGTTCTTC. The chain joins TRBV5-4 to TRBJ2-1; no definite D call. Germline CDR1 and CDR2: SGHNT and YYREEE (reference sequence). Trimming shortened V by 1 base and J by 6 bases, and 14 bases separated the two germline ends. The CDR3 has 15 amino acids.

The chain employs TRBV16 and TRBJ1-5; 8 bases are shared with TRBD1. The germline CDR1 and CDR2 sequences are KGHSY and FQNENV. The CDR3 totals 15 residues. V dropped 4 bases and J dropped 9; count of bases not matched to a gene: 11. CDR3 coding DNA: TGTGCCAGCAGCCGCTCAGGGGGCCCAGGTCGGCCCCAGCATTTT. Encoded protein: CASSRSGGPGRPQHF.

The chain employs TRBV11-2 and TRBJ1-1; D unresolved. The CDR3 is made up of 14 amino acids. The V gene's germline CDR1 is SGHAT and CDR2 FQNNGV. V was trimmed by 1 base and J by 8 bases, leaving 14 bases between them. CDR3 in amino acids: CASSLVASDGEAFF. As DNA, the CDR3 is TGTGCCAGCAGCTTAGTAGCATCCGACGGAGAAGCTTTCTTT.

The chain has TRBV7-2 and TRBJ1-1; possibly TRBD1 for D (6 bases). V lost 6 bases and J lost 8, with 13 bases in between. Per the germline V gene, CDR1 is SGHTA and CDR2 is FQGNSA. The CDR3 totals 12 residues. The CDR3 is CASSFIGTEAFF. The CDR3 DNA follows: TGTGCCAGCAGTTTCATCGGGACAGAAGCTTTCTTT. The complete variable domain, with remaining parts taken from reference TRBV7-2 and TRBJ1-1, reads GAGVSQSPSNKVTEKGKDVELRCDPISGHTALYWYRQSLGQGLEFLIYFQGNSAPDKSGLPSDRFSAERTGGSVSTLTIQRTQQEDSAVYLCASSFIGTEAFFGQGTRLTVV.

This clonotype was seen a few times. The rearrangement uses TRBV9 and TRBJ2-2; D may be TRBD1 (6 bases). CDR1 is SGDLS and CDR2 is YYNGEE in the germline V gene. This CDR3 contains 16 residues. The V end was cut by 4 bases, the J end by 3 bases, with 16 bases between. The CDR3 coding sequence is TGTGCCAGCAGCTTCAGGCAGGGGACGGACACCGGGGAGCTGTTTTTT. Its translation is CASSFRQGTDTGELFF.

This clonotype showed up just a few times. This chain uses TRBV12-3 or TRBV12-4 with TRBJ2-7; weak D call: TRBD1 (5 bases). The CDR3 consists of 13 residues. The V end lost 6 bases, the J end lost 1 base, and 10 bases lay between the germline ends. CDR3 sequence reads: CASSRTNSYEQYF. In nucleotides, the CDR3 is TGTGCCAGCAGCAGGACAAATTCCTACGAGCAGTACTTC.

This clonotype showed up just a few times. J is TRBJ1-6 and V is TRBV25-1; D is ambiguous. Trimming shortened V by 4 bases and J by 11 bases, and 3 bases separated the two germline ends. Germline lookup yields CDR1 MGHDK and CDR2 SYGVNS. CDR3 length equals 10 residues. In DNA form, the CDR3 reads TGTGCCAGCAGTGGTCCACCCCTCCACTTT. Protein sequence: CASSGPPLHF.

This sequence joins TRBV2 and TRBJ2-5; possibly TRBD2 for D (6 bases). The CDR3 length is 14 residues. Germline V gene sequence: CDR1 SNHLY, CDR2 FYNNEI. V lost 5 bases and J lost 2, with 12 bases in between. The CDR3 loop is CASSWDSDQETQYF. The CDR3 DNA reads TGTGCCAGCAGTTGGGACTCAGATCAAGAGACCCAGTACTTC.

The chain recombines TRBV7-6 with TRBJ1-4; 9 nucleotides agree with TRBD1. V trimming: 3 bases; J trimming: 10 bases; junction bases outside the gene matches: 15. Germline V gene sequence: CDR1 SGHVS, CDR2 FNYEAQ. The CDR3 extends over 17 amino acids. DNA for the CDR3: TGTGCCAGCAGCTTGAGGGACAGGGAAGGGAGAGTAACAAAACTGTTTTTT. Translated, it gives CASSLRDREGRVTKLFF.

This clonotype was seen many times. This chain uses TRBV10-3 with TRBJ1-2, with 12 nucleotides matching TRBD1. Germline CDR1 is ENHRY and CDR2 is SYGVKD. The CDR3 spans 15 residues. The V and J ends lost 7 bases and 5 bases, in that order; junction bases with no gene match: 8. The CDR3 reads CAINAGTGGRYGYTF. DNA of the CDR3: TGTGCCATCAATGCCGGGACAGGGGGCCGATATGGCTACACCTTC.

This clonotype occurred a few times. The chain joins TRBV7-2 to TRBJ1-2; D unclear. The CDR3 runs to 12 residues. V lost 8 bases and J 8 bases, leaving 15 bases between the germline ends. Germline V gene sequence: CDR1 SGHTA, CDR2 FQGNSA. This chain's CDR3 is CASDRGAKGYTF. DNA for the CDR3: TGTGCCAGCGACCGAGGAGCTAAAGGCTACACCTTC.

This chain links TRBV12-3 or TRBV12-4 with TRBJ1-3; D is uncertain. V lost 2 bases and J lost 3, with 5 bases in between. The CDR3 extends over 13 amino acids. The CDR3 is CASSLLGGNTIYF. CDR3 sequence (DNA): TGTGCCAGCAGTTTACTAGGTGGAAACACCATATATTTT.